This entry lists 3 T cell receptor beta chains sequenced from one sample in a study of PD-L1 blockade in urothelial cancer. The data were produced by immunoSEQ multiplex PCR, yet TCRdb's version contains in-frame clones alone and is incomplete. The table includes 40,000 to 55,000 clones, approximately 90% detected once. Time point: pretreatment peripheral blood. The sequencing here drew on PBMCs, taken around atezolizumab (anti-PD-L1) treatment. These TCRs come from a donor aged 40 or over with urothelial cancer.

The V gene is TRBV6-4, the J gene TRBJ2-2, with unresolved D. Germline lookup yields CDR1 MRHNA and CDR2 SNTAGT. V lost 6 bases and J lost 1, with 12 bases in between. The CDR3 runs to 15 residues. The CDR3: CASSTDTQNTGELFF. The CDR3, as DNA: TGTGCCAGCAGCACCGACACACAGAACACCGGGGAGCTGTTTTTT.

The genes are TRBV19 and TRBJ2-2, with TRBD2 identical over 8 bases. Germline assignment: CDR1 LNHDA and CDR2 SQIVND (reference sequence). The V gene end was trimmed by 1 base and the J gene end by 6 bases; junction bases not matched to a gene: 1. CDR3 length equals 14 residues. The CDR3 spells CASSIAGGAGELFF. The CDR3, as DNA: TGTGCCAGTAGTATAGCGGGAGGGGCCGGGGAGCTGTTTTTT.

In this sample, this clone turned up a few times. This chain uses TRBV9 with TRBJ1-1; D perhaps matches TRBD1 (5 bases). The CDR3 consists of 15 residues. Looked up from germline, CDR1 is SGDLS and CDR2 is YYNGEE. The V and J ends lost 2 bases and 2 bases respectively, with 13 bases between them. CDR3 loop: CASSVTAGQNTEAFF. The CDR3 DNA is TGTGCCAGCAGCGTCACAGCAGGGCAAAACACTGAAGCTTTCTTT.